This entry is about one T cell receptor (beta chain). Its antigen is not known. The data derive from a study of T cell responses to AZD1222 COVID-19 vaccine. Turning to the study itself: Researchers grouped second doses given at about 4 or about 12 weeks into one pool.

Study-wide findings and caveats: Baseline seropositivity occurred in only a handful of AZD1222 recipients. The repertoires were collected only after the peak T cell response.

Trimming took 5 bases from V and 4 from J; bases not matched to a gene: 8. The germline V gene has CDR1 SEHNR and CDR2 FQNEAQ (reference sequence). The CDR3 consists of 15 residues. Profiling relied on immunoSEQ multiplex PCR, and the TCRdb table lists in-frame clones only, not all of them. The sample holds 85,000 to 130,000 clones, roughly nine tenths seen once. Here the sequenced sample was peripheral blood, taken on day 0 of AZD1222 vaccination. The source of this sequence is an adult in good health. This sequence joins TRBV7-9 and TRBJ1-1; 9 nucleotides match TRBD1. The CDR3 spells CASSEGSTGGTEAFF. CDR3 nucleotide sequence: TGTGCCAGCAGCGAGGGTTCGACAGGGGGCACTGAAGCTTTCTTT.